Below, 16 T cell receptor beta chains from the same sample are listed, as sequenced in a study of blood T cell repertoires in COVID-19 (dated by TCRdb to about 2020). Library preparation was by the immunoSEQ multiplex PCR assay. This is the immuneACCESS table as TCRdb keeps it, with only in-frame sequences that have V and J called. A part of the clones is gone; compared with another copy, unresolved V genes explain less than half, and the rest is unexplained. The sample contains roughly 35,000 clones, around 85% of them found a single time. The ten biggest clones cover 29% of the sample. Sequencing was carried out using peripheral blood. Receptors originate from a man aged 80 or over with active or convalescent COVID-19.

The V call is TRBV29-1, the J call TRBJ2-1; 10 positions agree with TRBD1. V shed 4 bases and J 4 bases; nucleotides not matched to a gene: 16. The germline V gene has CDR1 SQVTM and CDR2 ANQGSEA. The CDR3 is 18 amino acids. CDR3 protein: CSVGGTGEDSSFYNEQFF. CDR3 sequence (DNA): TGCAGCGTTGGGGGGACAGGGGAGGATAGTTCCTTTTACAATGAGCAGTTCTTC.

V usage is TRBV14 and J usage is TRBJ2-3, with no clear D. The V gene's germline CDR1 is SGHDN and CDR2 FVKESK. Trimming pared 4 bases from V and 1 base from J, leaving 9 bases between. This CDR3 is built from 14 residues. DNA for the CDR3: TGTGCCAGCAGCCCGGTACTACGCACAGATACGCAGTATTTT. This sequence encodes CASSPVLRTDTQYF.

The chain employs TRBV20-1 and TRBJ2-1; tentatively, D is TRBD1 (6 bases). This CDR3 region has 11 residues. Germline loops: CDR1 DFQATT, CDR2 SNEGSKA (reference sequence). V lost 5 bases and J lost 14, with 16 bases in between. In DNA, the CDR3 is TGCAGTGCTGTTCATAGGACAGAAAAGTTCTTC. This sequence encodes CSAVHRTEKFF.

This chain connects TRBV18 to TRBJ2-3; D remains ambiguous. Germline loops: CDR1 KGHSH, CDR2 LQKENI. The CDR3 consists of 17 residues. Trimming pared 3 bases from V and 4 bases from J, leaving 20 bases between. CDR3 coding DNA: TGTGCCAGCTCACCCCGTCGACTTAAAGCGTCCGCAGATACGCAGTATTTT. Its translation is CASSPRRLKASADTQYF.

This clone occurred once. This sequence joins TRBV18 and TRBJ1-5; possible D gene TRBD1, 6 bases. Germline-derived CDR1 and CDR2 are KGHSH and LQKENI. This CDR3 has 15 residues. Trimming took 2 bases from V and 6 from J, leaving 14 bases between them. The CDR3 DNA follows: TGTGCCAGCTCACCAACTTCAGGGGAGTTTCAGCCCCAGCATTTT. As protein: CASSPTSGEFQPQHF.

The rearrangement links TRBV14 to TRBJ1-2, with D perhaps TRBD1 (6 bases). CDR3 length equals 15 residues. CDR1 is SGHDN, CDR2 FVKESK, per germline. Trimming took 1 base from V and 6 from J, leaving 15 bases between them. CDR3 in DNA: TGTGCCAGCAGCCAAGCCGACAGGAAGGGTCATGGCTACACCTTC. The encoded protein is CASSQADRKGHGYTF. Full variable domain (rest looked up from reference TRBV14 and TRBJ1-2): EAGVTQFPSHSVIEKGQTVTLRCDPISGHDNLYWYRRVMGKEIKFLLHFVKESKQDESGMPNNRFLAERTGGTYSTLKVQPAELEDSGVYFCASSQADRKGHGYTFGSGTRLTVV.

The gene calls are TRBV11-1 and TRBJ2-1; TRBD2 aligns across 10 bases. CDR3 length: 15 amino acids. After removal of 3 bases from V and 7 bases from J, the junction contained 6 bases not matched to a gene. Germline loops: CDR1 SGHAT, CDR2 FQDESV (reference sequence). As DNA, the CDR3 is TGTGCCAGCAGCTTTAGTAGCGGGAGGCAAAATGAGCAGTTCTTC. This sequence encodes CASSFSSGRQNEQFF. Using reference TRBV11-1 and TRBJ2-1 for the parts outside the CDR3, the full variable domain is EAEVAQSPRYKITEKSQAVAFWCDPISGHATLYWYRQILGQGPELLVQFQDESVVDDSQLPKDRFSAERLKGVDSTLKIQPAELGDSAMYLCASSFSSGRQNEQFFGPGTRLTVL.

This clone showed up just a few times. The rearrangement uses TRBV4-3 and TRBJ1-3; no firm D call. The V gene lost 1 base and the J gene lost 0 bases, with 10 bases spanning the gap. This CDR3 is built from 16 residues. Germline V gives CDR1 LGHNA, CDR2 YSLEER. CDR3 DNA: TGCGCCAGCAGCCAAGCCGCGGGCAGCTCTGGAAACACCATATATTTT. Translated: CASSQAAGSSGNTIYF.

This chain links TRBV6-1 with TRBJ2-5, with D possibly TRBD1 on 6 matching bases. The germline gives CDR1 MNHNS, CDR2 SASEGT. Trimming shortened V by 0 bases and J by 4 bases, and 21 bases separated the two germline ends. The CDR3 contains 18 residues. CDR3 in amino acids: CASSEARSQDRTSETQYF. CDR3 nucleotides: TGTGCCAGCAGTGAAGCGAGGTCCCAGGACAGAACATCAGAGACCCAGTACTTC.

As DNA, the CDR3 is TGTGCCACCGCTAGGACAACCGACTACGAGCAGTACTTC. Protein: CATARTTDYEQYF. The V call is TRBV10-3, the J call TRBJ2-7; D possibly corresponds to TRBD1 (5 bases). The CDR3 has 13 amino acids. Per the germline V gene, CDR1 is ENHRY and CDR2 is SYGVKD. V was trimmed by 10 bases and J by 3 bases, leaving 16 bases between them.

The CDR3 DNA is TGTGCCATCAGTGGTTTGGGGGGGGAGACCCAGTACTTC. Amino acids: CAISGLGGETQYF. This rearrangement joins TRBV10-3 to TRBJ2-5, with TRBD2 matching over 7 bases. From germline, CDR1 is ENHRY and CDR2 SYGVKD. V lost 4 bases, J lost 5 bases, and 4 bases stayed unmatched. The CDR3 length is 13 residues.

This chain connects TRBV6-4 to TRBJ2-2, with D possibly matching TRBD1 (6 bases). Looked up from germline, CDR1 is MRHNA and CDR2 is SNTAGT. This CDR3 is 15 amino acids long. V was pared by 3 bases and J by 4 bases, with 12 bases between. In DNA form, the CDR3 reads TGTGCCAGCAGTGATTCTCAGGGGATCACCGGGGAGCTGTTTTTT. It specifies CASSDSQGITGELFF.

The CDR3 DNA reads as TGTGCCAGCAGTGACCGAAGGACAGGGAATCAGCCCCAGCATTTT. As protein: CASSDRRTGNQPQHF. The chain couples TRBV6-2 or TRBV6-3 to TRBJ1-5; 8 bases match TRBD1. Germline V gene data show CDR1 as MNHEY and CDR2 as SVGEGT. The trim removed 5 bases at V and 4 bases at J, leaving 7 bases unmatched. CDR3 size: 15 residues.

The CDR3 reads CATGGAGGTGELFF. DNA of the CDR3: TGTGCCACTGGAGGGGCAGGGGGCACCGGGGAGCTGTTTTTT. The chain carries TRBV10-3 and TRBJ2-2; D may be TRBD1 (7 bases). V was shortened by 10 bases and J by 4 bases, with 16 bases between the two germline ends. CDR3 size: 14 residues. From germline, CDR1 is ENHRY and CDR2 SYGVKD.

The CDR3 here is CASMDGGATNEKLFF. CDR3 DNA sequence: TGTGCCAGTATGGACGGCGGGGCAACTAATGAAAAACTGTTTTTT. The chain couples TRBV19 to TRBJ1-4; no firm D call. CDR1 and CDR2 (germline): LNHDA, SQIVND (reference sequence). V was cut by 7 bases and J by 0 bases, with 12 bases left in between. CDR3 length equals 15 residues.

This clone was counted many times. The gene calls are TRBV4-2 and TRBJ2-1; 8 bases are shared with TRBD2. V lost 5 bases, J lost 8 bases, and 8 bases stayed unmatched. There are 14 residues in the CDR3. The germline V gene has CDR1 LGHNA and CDR2 YNFKEQ. As DNA, the CDR3 is TGTGCCAGCAGCGATGCGGGGGGCCGGGATGAGCAGTTCTTC. It yields the protein CASSDAGGRDEQFF.